This passage covers 20 T cell receptor beta chains from one sample sequenced in a study of PD-1 blockade in classical Hodgkin lymphoma. After autologous stem cell transplantation all patients relapsed, and prior brentuximab vedotin exposure differed between cohorts. Some clones are missing from TCRdb's copy, which holds only in-frame ones; the method was immunoSEQ multiplex PCR. The sample contains about 19,000 clones, 70% to 80% of which appear only once. The material sequenced was peripheral blood mononuclear cells (PBMCs), taken before the second cycle of nivolumab. Source of these receptors: a human donor with classical Hodgkin lymphoma.

The chain carries TRBV28 and TRBJ2-7; no definite D call. V was cut by 3 bases and J by 3 bases, with 9 bases left in between. The CDR3 is 13 amino acids. Germline V gives CDR1 MDHEN, CDR2 SYDVKM. The chain's CDR3 is CASSLETHYEQYF. The CDR3 DNA reads TGTGCCAGCAGTTTGGAGACCCACTACGAGCAGTACTTC.

This clone was observed a single time. The chain couples TRBV10-2 to TRBJ1-5; possible D gene TRBD1, 6 bases. The CDR3 length is 18 residues. Germline values: CDR1 WSHSY, CDR2 SAAADI. The V end was cut by 2 bases, the J end by 4 bases, with 21 bases between. CDR3: CASSENLGHLNPNQPQHF. DNA of the CDR3: TGCGCCAGCAGTGAGAACCTGGGACACCTAAACCCAAATCAGCCCCAGCATTTT.

This rearrangement joins TRBV5-4 to TRBJ1-1; maybe TRBD1 (6 bases). V was clipped by 2 bases and J by 4 bases, with 12 bases between them. Germline V gene sequence: CDR1 SGHNT, CDR2 YYREEE (reference sequence). This CDR3 comprises 14 residues. CDR3 DNA: TGTGCCAGCAGCTTCCCAGGGGTGAGCACTGAAGCTTTCTTT. Translation gives CASSFPGVSTEAFF.

The chain employs TRBV7-2 and TRBJ2-3; D gene uncertain. The CDR3 consists of 15 residues. V lost 3 bases, J lost 1 base, and 11 bases lay in between. Germline V gene sequence: CDR1 SGHTA, CDR2 FQGNSA. The CDR3 nucleotides read TGTGCCAGCAGCTTTATCCCCCTGGGCACAGATACGCAGTATTTT. This translates into CASSFIPLGTDTQYF.

This clone was seen a few times. The chain combines TRBV9 with TRBJ1-1, with D perhaps TRBD1 (6 bases). V lost 3 bases to trimming and J lost 2 bases, with 8 bases between them. Germline CDR1 SGDLS, CDR2 YYNGEE. The CDR3 length is 13 residues. This CDR3 reads CASSGQVNTEAFF. In nucleotides, the CDR3 is TGTGCCAGCAGCGGACAGGTAAACACTGAAGCTTTCTTT.

The V call is TRBV6-5, the J call TRBJ1-1; 7 nucleotides match TRBD1. Germline values: CDR1 MNHEY, CDR2 SVGAGI. The CDR3 contains 15 residues. V trimming: 6 bases; J trimming: 5 bases; junction bases outside the gene matches: 12. DNA of the CDR3: TGTGCCAGCAGGCGCACAGGGGCGGGTGGAACTGAAGCTTTCTTT. Residues: CASRRTGAGGTEAFF.

The chain has TRBV5-4 and TRBJ2-2; either TRBD1 or TRBD2 may supply D (5 bases each). The CDR3 loop spans 11 amino acids. V gave up 5 bases and J gave up 7 bases, with 6 bases separating them. The germline gives CDR1 SGHNT, CDR2 YYREEE (reference sequence). The CDR3 sequence is CASSGGGELFF. The CDR3 nucleotides read TGTGCCAGCAGTGGGGGCGGGGAGCTGTTTTTT.

This sequence joins TRBV30 and TRBJ2-3; 8 bases are shared with TRBD1. The CDR3 length is 14 residues. The J segment lost 9 bases and the V segment lost 1 base, leaving 9 bases of the junction unmatched. CDR1 and CDR2 from the germline V gene are GTSNPN and SVGIG (reference sequence). The CDR3 reads CAWSALRTGLTQYF. The CDR3 nucleotides are TGTGCCTGGAGTGCCCTAAGGACAGGGTTAACGCAGTATTTT.

The chain couples TRBV30 to TRBJ1-1; D uncertain. Trimming cost V 0 bases and J 6 bases, with 14 bases left between them. This CDR3 region has 14 residues. Germline CDR1 is GTSNPN and CDR2 is SVGIG (reference sequence). CDR3 residues: CAWSVTSVGSEAFF. CDR3 DNA sequence: TGTGCCTGGAGTGTAACGAGTGTGGGTTCTGAAGCTTTCTTT.

The rearrangement links TRBV10-3 to TRBJ2-7; D gene unclear. This CDR3 is built from 13 residues. Germline CDR1 is ENHRY and CDR2 is SYGVKD. V lost 3 bases and J lost 2, with 8 bases in between. The CDR3 DNA follows: TGTGCCATCAGTGAAAACCGCCCCTACGAGCAGTACTTC. This gives the protein CAISENRPYEQYF.

V gene TRBV4-1 combines with J gene TRBJ1-4; D is unresolved. The CDR3 is 15 amino acids. The V gene's germline CDR1 is MGHRA and CDR2 YSYEKL. V lost 1 base to trimming and J lost 3 bases, with 9 bases between them. The CDR3 region has the DNA TGCGCCAGCAGCCAAGGAGCAGCCTCTAATGAAAAACTGTTTTTT. Translating gives CASSQGAASNEKLFF.

The rearrangement joins TRBV6-6 to TRBJ2-2; no reliable D call. Germline V CDR1 and CDR2: MNHNY, SVGAGI (reference sequence). Trimming cost V 6 bases and J 4 bases, with 0 bases left between them. CDR3 length equals 10 residues. In DNA, the CDR3 is TGTGCCAGCAGCACCGGGGAGCTGTTTTTT. Protein sequence: CASSTGELFF.

This clone is a singleton in its sample. J is TRBJ2-2 and V is TRBV10-3; tentative D call: TRBD1 (6 bases). The germline V and J ends were trimmed by 7 bases and 3 bases, with 9 bases remaining between them. Germline values: CDR1 ENHRY, CDR2 SYGVKD. There are 13 residues in the CDR3. The DNA for the CDR3 is TGTGCCATCAACAGGGTAGACACCGGGGAGCTGTTTTTT. It encodes CAINRVDTGELFF.

This rearrangement joins TRBV7-2 to TRBJ1-2; 7 nucleotides match TRBD1. V trimming: 5 bases; J trimming: 4 bases; junction bases outside the gene matches: 7. The CDR3 length is 14 residues. Per germline, CDR1 SGHTA and CDR2 FQGNSA. The CDR3: CASSPPGQIYGYTF. The CDR3 DNA reads as TGTGCCAGCAGCCCACCGGGACAGATCTATGGCTACACCTTC.

This clone is a singleton in its sample. This chain uses TRBV11-2 with TRBJ2-1; 9 nucleotides line up with TRBD2. CDR1 SGHAT and CDR2 FQNNGV come from the germline V gene. The trim removed 6 bases at V and 6 bases at J, leaving 9 bases unmatched. This CDR3 is 15 amino acids long. The CDR3 bases are TGTGCCAGCAGGTCCCTGCGGGAGGGAGGCAATGAGCAGTTCTTC. Translated, it gives CASRSLREGGNEQFF.

V usage is TRBV2 and J usage is TRBJ1-6; D gene uncertain. The V end was cut by 6 bases, the J end by 0 bases, with 12 bases between. Germline V gives CDR1 SNHLY, CDR2 FYNNEI. This CDR3 has 16 amino acids. In DNA, the CDR3 is TGTGCCAGCAGCCCCAACTGGAGCTCCTATAATTCACCCCTCCACTTT. Its translation is CASSPNWSSYNSPLHF.

DNA for the CDR3: TGTGCCAGCAGCGACGGGGGCCTCGGCCAGCCCCAGCATTTT. Its translation: CASSDGGLGQPQHF. This chain uses TRBV9 with TRBJ1-5, with D maybe TRBD1 (6 bases). The V gene lost 3 bases and the J gene lost 7 bases, with 14 bases spanning the gap. Germline-derived CDR1 and CDR2 are SGDLS and YYNGEE. This CDR3 is built from 14 residues.

The V gene is TRBV28, the J gene TRBJ1-1, with a tentative D call TRBD1 (5 bases). The CDR3 covers 13 residues. V was cut by 5 bases and J by 2 bases, with 9 bases left in between. Per the germline V gene, CDR1 is MDHEN and CDR2 is SYDVKM. CDR3 nucleotides: TGTGCCAGCAGTGGGACTTATAACACTGAAGCTTTCTTT. Translating gives CASSGTYNTEAFF.

The J gene is TRBJ1-1, the V gene TRBV12-5; D not certain. There are 11 residues in the CDR3. Germline CDR1 reads LGHNT; CDR2 reads FRNRAP. Between the trimmed V and J ends, which lost 3 bases and 6 bases, there was a span of 5 bases. The chain's CDR3 is CASGFSPEAFF. As DNA, the CDR3 is TGTGCTAGTGGTTTTTCCCCTGAAGCTTTCTTT.

This clone was detected once. The chain joins TRBV7-4 to TRBJ1-4; TRBD1 agrees at 11 bases. The ends lost 5 bases at V and 8 bases at J; junction bases unmatched: 16. The CDR3 extends over 18 amino acids. In germline, CDR1 is SGHVT, CDR2 SQSDAQ. Written as DNA, the CDR3 is TGTGCCAGCAGCCCGGGGGACAGGGGGGAAGCTGGTAGAGAAAAACTGTTTTTT. It is translated as CASSPGDRGEAGREKLFF.